This T cell receptor beta chain is drawn from a study of identical twins. The donor group consisted entirely of healthy Caucasians. The germline V gene has CDR1 MDHEN and CDR2 SYDVKM. CDR3 size: 15 residues. The junction had 7 bases not matched to a gene; V was cut back by 4 bases and J by 2 bases. Study-level results: Within monozygotic twins, out-of-frame TCR alpha sharing was underestimated by the models. With abundant cord blood beta clonotypes, insertions were fewer; memory repertoires showed no such pattern.

Template switching added a universal primer site; cDNA carried unique molecular identifiers. Via MiXCR, TCRdb re-called the 5' RACE reads, giving one row per CDR3 protein. The sample holds 500,000 to 650,000 distinct CDR3 sequences, about a fifth seen once. Comments on this clonotype: Antigen specificity is unknown.

These data were also filed under a second study, of yellow fever vaccine responses in identical twins.

This receptor was identified in a woman aged 18-29 years in good health. The chain joins TRBV28 to TRBJ1-2; 7 bases are a match to TRBD1. Sequencing input: CD4+ T cells sorted from blood. CDR3 protein: CASSSTQGGNYGYTF. The CDR3 DNA reads TGTGCCAGCAGTTCCACCCAAGGGGGCAACTATGGCTACACCTTC.